These 7 T cell receptor beta chains were sequenced from one sample in a study of T-cell reconstitution after alpha-beta-depleted transplantation in children. The TCRbeta library incorporated unique molecular identifiers. From the PCR reads, TCRdb called clonotypes with MiXCR, one entry per CDR3 protein. The profile shows 300,000 to 400,000 distinct CDR3 sequences, around 15% of them singletons. Sample: PBMCs, mostly from graft donor cells, taken 360 days after TCRalphabeta/CD19-depleted stem cell transplant. The source of these receptors is a male patient aged 2 to 10 who had a stem cell transplant for acute lymphoblastic leukemia, so the T cells may come from the graft donor.

This clonotype showed up just a few times. The chain links TRBV4-2 to TRBJ1-2; the match to TRBD1 covers 7 bases. Germline V gene sequence: CDR1 LGHNA, CDR2 YNFKEQ. V lost 4 bases, J lost 4 bases, and 3 bases stayed unmatched. This CDR3 has 13 amino acids. CDR3 nucleotide sequence: TGTGCCAGCAGCCCGACAGGGATCTATGGCTACACCTTC. This encodes CASSPTGIYGYTF.

The gene calls are TRBV18 and TRBJ2-5; no clear D. The CDR3 contains 15 residues. In germline, CDR1 is KGHSH, CDR2 LQKENI. V lost 0 bases to trimming and J lost 5 bases, with 13 bases between them. CDR3 loop: CASSPPALSRETQYF. The CDR3 DNA reads TGTGCCAGCTCACCACCGGCACTCAGCAGGGAGACCCAGTACTTC.

This clonotype was seen only a few times. It may be a read error: a sequence one base away is much more abundant. V and J are TRBV28 and TRBJ2-7; no definite D call. V shed 3 bases and J shed 3 bases, with 3 bases lying between them. The CDR3 spans 11 residues. Germline assignment: CDR1 MDHEN and CDR2 SYDVKM. In nucleotides, the CDR3 is TGTGCCAGCAGTTTCAACTACGAGCAGTACTTC. It encodes CASSFNYEQYF.

V is TRBV5-5 and J is TRBJ1-1; D unclear. Deletions cut 5 bases from V and 8 bases from J, with 13 bases between. The CDR3 spans 12 residues. Germline CDR1 SGHKS, CDR2 YYEKEE (reference sequence). As DNA, the CDR3 is TGTGCCAGCAGATTACTCCCTTTCGAAGCTTTCTTT. This translates into CASRLLPFEAFF.

This clonotype was observed a handful of times. CDR3: CASSGLAEKTSDTDTQYF. In DNA form, the CDR3 reads TGTGCCAGCAGCGGACTAGCGGAGAAGACCTCTGACACAGATACGCAGTATTTT. V and J are TRBV13 and TRBJ2-3; 10 positions match TRBD2. Germline CDR1 and CDR2: PRHDT and FYEKMQ (reference sequence). This CDR3 is built from 18 residues. V shed 5 bases, J shed 2 bases, and the junction held 13 bases outside the gene matches. The whole variable domain, filled in from reference TRBV13 and TRBJ2-3, reads AAGVIQSPRHLIKEKRETATLKCYPIPRHDTVYWYQQGPGQDPQFLISFYEKMQSDKGSIPDRFSAQQFSDYHSELNMSSLELGDSALYFCASSGLAEKTSDTDTQYFGPGTRLTVL.

This clonotype appeared a few times. The rearrangement joins TRBV5-1 to TRBJ2-7; no firm D call. V was trimmed by 1 base and J by 2 bases, leaving 10 bases between them. The CDR3 spans 14 residues. Per germline, CDR1 SGHRS and CDR2 YFSETQ. CDR3 nucleotides: TGCGCCAGCAGCTTGCAGCCCCGGGCCTACGAGCAGTACTTC. Its protein is CASSLQPRAYEQYF.

The chain combines TRBV4-3 with TRBJ2-7; 12 nucleotides agree with TRBD2. Per germline, CDR1 LGHNA and CDR2 YSLEER. This CDR3 is built from 18 residues. The V and J ends lost 1 base and 1 base, in that order; junction bases with no gene match: 8. The CDR3 loop is CASSQGLAGVSYSYEQYF. For the CDR3, the DNA is TGCGCCAGCAGCCAAGGACTAGCGGGAGTTTCGTATTCCTACGAGCAGTACTTC.